The 31 T cell receptor beta chains below all came from one sample that was sequenced in a study of graft-versus-host responses after intestinal transplantation. These TCRs' antigens remain unknown. Assay: immunoSEQ multiplex PCR; the TCRdb copy retains only in-frame clones and omits some. The data contain about 120,000 clones, about 93% of them singletons. Sequenced material: unstimulated CD4+ T cells sorted from spleen or lymph node cells, taken before intestinal transplant. These receptors were obtained from a human donor who received an intestinal transplant.

In this sample, this clone turned up once. V gene TRBV15 combines with J gene TRBJ1-4; 7 nucleotides align to TRBD1. This CDR3 region has 16 residues. From germline, CDR1 is LNHNV and CDR2 YYDKDF (reference sequence). Losses at the gene ends were 1 base for V and 8 bases for J; bases not matched to a gene: 10. CDR3 sequence reads: CATSRGGGGGGEKLFF. The CDR3 nucleotides read TGTGCCACCAGCAGAGGAGGAGGAGGAGGGGGCGAAAAACTGTTTTTT.

V is TRBV6-5 and J is TRBJ1-1; D is unclear. Per germline, CDR1 MNHEY and CDR2 SVGAGI. The CDR3 runs 12 residues. V was pared by 8 bases and J by 1 base, with 8 bases between. The CDR3 is CASRDENTEAFF. The CDR3 DNA reads TGTGCCAGCCGGGATGAGAACACTGAAGCTTTCTTT.

This rearrangement joins TRBV10-1 to TRBJ2-7, with no clear D. In germline, CDR1 is WNHNN, CDR2 SYGVQD (reference sequence). The germline V and J ends were trimmed by 0 bases and 2 bases, with 5 bases remaining between them. The CDR3 loop spans 13 amino acids. The CDR3 is CASSESTTYEQYF. For the CDR3, the DNA is TGCGCCAGCAGTGAGTCGACGACCTACGAGCAGTACTTC.

The chain couples TRBV4-1 to TRBJ1-4; D might be TRBD1 (6 bases). The length of the CDR3 is 15 residues. V was shortened by 3 bases and J by 4 bases, with 12 bases between the two germline ends. The germline V gene has CDR1 MGHRA and CDR2 YSYEKL. The DNA for the CDR3 is TGCGCCAGCAGCCAGGCGACAGGCTATAATGAAAAACTGTTTTTT. Amino acid sequence: CASSQATGYNEKLFF.

This clone was observed once. The junction differs from germline at one of its ends, possibly a read error. The chain recombines TRBV6-1 with TRBJ1-2, with no clear D. The germline gives CDR1 MNHNS, CDR2 SASEGT. This CDR3 region has 15 residues. The CDR3 reads CASREGQLTDYGYTF. The CDR3 bases are TGTGCCAGCCGTGAAGGGCAGTTAACTGACTATGGCTACACCTTC.

V usage is TRBV18 and J usage is TRBJ1-2; 10 nucleotides agree with TRBD1. Germline CDR1 reads KGHSH; CDR2 reads LQKENI. V was clipped by 3 bases and J by 11 bases; unmatched bases: 3. The CDR3 has 12 amino acids. CDR3: CASSPGQGSYTF. The CDR3 nucleotides are TGTGCCAGCTCACCGGGACAGGGGAGTTACACCTTC.

V and J are TRBV6-5 and TRBJ1-2, with 8 positions matching TRBD1. The CDR3 contains 14 residues. Germline CDR1 MNHEY, CDR2 SVGAGI. V lost 5 bases and J lost 3; bases outside the gene matches: 5. The CDR3 DNA reads TGTGCCAGCAGTCGATCGGACAGGGACTATGGCTACACCTTC. Its translation: CASSRSDRDYGYTF.

The V call is TRBV5-1, the J call TRBJ2-7; 7 nucleotides match TRBD2. CDR1 is SGHRS and CDR2 is YFSETQ in the germline V gene. This CDR3 is 13 amino acids long. V shed 4 bases, J shed 6 bases, and the junction held 7 bases outside the gene matches. DNA of the CDR3: TGCGCCAGCAGCCGTGACGGACTAGGCGAGCAGTACTTC. Protein sequence: CASSRDGLGEQYF. Full variable domain (remainder filled in from reference TRBV5-1 and TRBJ2-7): KAGVTQTPRYLIKTRGQQVTLSCSPISGHRSVSWYQQTPGQGLQFLFEYFSETQRNKGNFPGRFSGRQFSNSRSEMNVSTLELGDSALYLCASSRDGLGEQYFGPGTRLTVT.

The CDR3, as DNA: TGTGCCAGCAGCAAGACTAGCGGGAGTGTTTCCTACAATGAGCAGTTCTTC. Translated, it gives CASSKTSGSVSYNEQFF. This chain connects TRBV7-3 to TRBJ2-1, with 12 bases identical to TRBD2. CDR1 is SGHTA, CDR2 FQGTGA, per germline. Trimming took 5 bases from V and 1 from J; bases not matched to a gene: 6. The CDR3 spans 17 residues.

This rearrangement joins TRBV2 to TRBJ1-1; a possible D gene is TRBD1 (6 bases). Between the trimmed V and J ends, which lost 9 bases and 4 bases, there was a span of 18 bases. The CDR3 loop spans 14 amino acids. Germline V gene lookup returns CDR1 SNHLY and CDR2 FYNNEI. CDR3 in DNA: TGTGCCAGGGTACAGGGTATTCTGGCCACTGAAGCTTTCTTT. It encodes CARVQGILATEAFF.

The genes are TRBV7-6 and TRBJ1-3; TRBD1 might be the D (5 bases). Trimming cost V 8 bases and J 0 bases, with 14 bases left between them. Germline values: CDR1 SGHVS, CDR2 FNYEAQ. The CDR3 runs to 15 residues. CDR3 sequence: CASGTAQGSGNTIYF. The CDR3 DNA follows: TGTGCCAGCGGGACCGCGCAGGGCTCTGGAAACACCATATATTTT.

The chain uses TRBV5-1 and TRBJ2-1; D gene unclear. With 0 bases removed from V and 2 bases from J, the gap between germline ends came to 9 bases. The CDR3 contains 15 residues. Germline-derived CDR1 and CDR2 are SGHRS and YFSETQ. Written as DNA, the CDR3 is TGCGCCAGCAGCTTGGGGCTCCTGACCTACAATGAGCAGTTCTTC. This translates into CASSLGLLTYNEQFF.

The chain has TRBV5-4 and TRBJ2-1; 8 bases are shared with TRBD2. CDR1 is SGHNT and CDR2 is YYREEE in the germline V gene (reference sequence). This CDR3 has 16 amino acids. Losses at the gene ends were 0 bases for V and 7 bases for J; bases not matched to a gene: 9. CDR3 amino acids: CASSLVLSSGHNEQFF. CDR3 DNA sequence: TGTGCCAGCAGCTTGGTATTGTCTAGCGGGCATAATGAGCAGTTCTTC.

This clone occurred once. The V gene is TRBV10-3, the J gene TRBJ1-5; TRBD1 matches at 7 bases. CDR1 ENHRY and CDR2 SYGVKD come from the germline V gene. The length of the CDR3 is 13 residues. Germline trimming cut 4 bases from V and 6 bases from J; bases unmatched to any gene: 3. CDR3 protein: CAISAGGSQPQHF. The CDR3 nucleotides are TGTGCCATCAGTGCAGGGGGTAGTCAGCCCCAGCATTTT.

The V and J genes are TRBV30 and TRBJ2-7; the D gene is possibly TRBD1 (6 bases). The V end was cut by 2 bases, the J end by 4 bases, with 15 bases between. There are 14 residues in the CDR3. Germline CDR1 GTSNPN, CDR2 SVGIG (reference sequence). The CDR3 DNA reads as TGTGCCTGGAGTTCCAGACAGGCAGGGTACGAGCAGTACTTC. It codes for CAWSSRQAGYEQYF.

The V and J genes are TRBV27 and TRBJ2-3; a weak D match, TRBD1 (5 bases). The germline V gene has CDR1 MNHEY and CDR2 SMNVEV (reference sequence). The CDR3 runs to 14 residues. With 0 bases removed from V and 6 bases from J, the gap between germline ends came to 10 bases. The CDR3 coding sequence is TGTGCCAGCAGTTTATCGACCCCAGGGGATACGCAGTATTTT. Translation gives CASSLSTPGDTQYF.

This rearrangement joins TRBV9 to TRBJ1-1; no reliable D call. The V and J ends lost 0 bases and 9 bases respectively, with 12 bases between them. The CDR3 is 13 amino acids. The germline V gene has CDR1 SGDLS and CDR2 YYNGEE. CDR3 sequence reads: CASSVASDVKAFF. CDR3 DNA: TGTGCCAGCAGCGTAGCCTCCGACGTTAAAGCTTTCTTT.

J is TRBJ2-7 and V is TRBV19; TRBD1 agrees at 7 bases. The germline gives CDR1 LNHDA, CDR2 SQIVND (reference sequence). The CDR3 is made up of 13 amino acids. The junction had 7 bases not matched to a gene; V was cut back by 4 bases and J by 7 bases. The CDR3, as DNA: TGTGCCAGTAGTAGGGACAGCCGTAGGGAGCAGTACTTC. Translating it yields CASSRDSRREQYF.

The V gene is TRBV4-2, the J gene TRBJ2-5; D is undetermined. Germline V CDR1 and CDR2: LGHNA, YNFKEQ. V gave up 3 bases and J gave up 3 bases, with 11 bases separating them. This CDR3 is 14 amino acids long. The CDR3 DNA sequence: TGTGCCAGCAGCCATCACAAGGTGGAAGAGACCCAGTACTTC. Translated: CASSHHKVEETQYF.

CDR3 amino acids: CASSRGQPNPEAFF. CDR3 nucleotide sequence: TGTGCCAGCAGCCGGGGACAGCCAAACCCTGAAGCTTTCTTT. The chain has TRBV7-9 and TRBJ1-1; TRBD1 matches 7 bases. CDR3 length: 14 residues. The V gene end was trimmed by 5 bases and the J gene end by 6 bases; junction bases not matched to a gene: 9. Germline V CDR1 and CDR2: SEHNR, FQNEAQ (reference sequence). The full variable domain, its missing parts supplied by reference TRBV7-9 and TRBJ1-1, is DTGVSQNPRHKITKRGQNVTFRCDPISEHNRLYWYRQTLGQGPEFLTYFQNEAQLEKSRLLSDRFSAERPKGSFSTLEIQRTEQGDSAMYLCASSRGQPNPEAFFGQGTRLTVV.

J is TRBJ2-7 and V is TRBV30; D may correspond to TRBD1 or TRBD2 (5 bases each). The CDR3 length is 14 residues. Looked up from germline, CDR1 is GTSNPN and CDR2 is SVGIG (reference sequence). Between the trimmed V and J ends, which lost 4 bases and 0 bases, there was a span of 13 bases. In DNA, the CDR3 is TGTGCCTGGAAGGGTGGGGGTACCTCCTACGAGCAGTACTTC. This encodes CAWKGGGTSYEQYF.

The rearrangement links TRBV27 to TRBJ2-7, with 7 bases that match TRBD2. V gave up 6 bases and J gave up 6 bases; unmatched junction bases: 14. The CDR3 covers 15 residues. Germline lookup yields CDR1 MNHEY and CDR2 SMNVEV (reference sequence). The CDR3 here is CASSRSTSGGAEQYF. The CDR3 DNA reads TGTGCCAGCAGCCGATCCACTTCGGGGGGAGCCGAGCAGTACTTC.

The chain has TRBV19 and TRBJ2-7, with 9 bases aligning to TRBD1. The CDR3 is 15 residues long. Germline CDR1 is LNHDA and CDR2 is SQIVND (reference sequence). V lost 5 bases, J lost 2 bases, and 7 bases stayed unmatched. The CDR3 DNA is TGTGCCAGTAGTCCGCGGACAGGGGAACCCTACGAGCAGTACTTC. Protein sequence: CASSPRTGEPYEQYF. Full variable domain (outside the CDR3, taken from reference TRBV19 and TRBJ2-7): DGGITQSPKYLFRKEGQNVTLSCEQNLNHDAMYWYRQDPGQGLRLIYYSQIVNDFQKGDIAEGYSVSREKKESFPLTVTSAQKNPTAFYLCASSPRTGEPYEQYFGPGTRLTVT.

The V and J genes are TRBV5-1 and TRBJ1-1; 9 bases match TRBD1. Trimming at V came to 4 bases and at J to 1 base, leaving 2 bases not matched to a gene. The CDR3 has 14 amino acids. Germline V lookup: CDR1 SGHRS, CDR2 YFSETQ. CDR3 region: CASSTTGGNTEAFF. CDR3 nucleotide sequence: TGCGCCAGCAGCACGACAGGGGGGAACACTGAAGCTTTCTTT.

CDR3 DNA sequence: TGTGCCAGCAGCTTGGATGGCGCCCTCAATCAGCCCCAGCATTTT. This codes for CASSLDGALNQPQHF. The genes are TRBV5-4 and TRBJ1-5; unclear D gene. The CDR3 extends over 15 amino acids. The germline V gene encodes CDR1 SGHNT and CDR2 YYREEE (reference sequence). The ends were cut back, 0 bases at V and 3 bases at J, with 10 bases in the middle.

The gene calls are TRBV7-8 and TRBJ2-5; 8 bases agree with TRBD2. The DNA end is more similar to TRBJ2-7, so the J call may be wrong. Germline V lookup: CDR1 SGHVS, CDR2 FQNEAQ. The length of the CDR3 is 16 residues. The CDR3 nucleotides are TGTGCCAGCAGCCCTACCGCCCCGGGGGGGGCCTACGAGCAGTACTTC. As protein: CASSPTAPGGAYEQYF.

This clone was seen only once. CDR3 loop: CASSTRTSTYEQYF. CDR3 nucleotide sequence: TGTGCCAGCAGTACCCGGACATCGACCTACGAGCAGTACTTC. This chain connects TRBV27 to TRBJ2-7; possibly TRBD1 for D (5 bases). V lost 5 bases, J lost 2 bases, and 13 bases lay in between. Germline V lookup: CDR1 MNHEY, CDR2 SMNVEV (reference sequence). The CDR3 is 14 residues long.

V usage is TRBV18 and J usage is TRBJ2-7; the D gene is possibly TRBD2 (5 bases). Germline V lookup: CDR1 KGHSH, CDR2 LQKENI. V was pared by 4 bases and J by 3 bases, with 13 bases between. The CDR3 length is 14 residues. CDR3 DNA sequence: TGTGCCAGCTCACAACGCGGGCAGAACTACGAGCAGTACTTC. Amino acids: CASSQRGQNYEQYF.

The chain combines TRBV2 with TRBJ2-1; 7 positions agree with TRBD1. With V trimmed by 0 bases and J by 8 bases, 4 bases remained unmatched. CDR1 SNHLY and CDR2 FYNNEI come from the germline V gene. The CDR3 runs to 14 residues. This CDR3 is CASSEARQGHEQFF. Here the CDR3 DNA reads TGTGCCAGCAGTGAAGCGAGACAGGGACATGAGCAGTTCTTC.

The gene calls are TRBV27 and TRBJ2-6, with D unresolved. Trimming took 3 bases from V and 3 from J, leaving 0 bases between them. Germline CDR1 reads MNHEY; CDR2 reads SMNVEV (reference sequence). The CDR3 is 12 amino acids. Here the CDR3 DNA reads TGTGCCAGCAGTTTTGGGGCCAACGTCCTGACTTTC. Translating it yields CASSFGANVLTF.

This chain uses TRBV29-1 with TRBJ1-4; D ambiguous. Per the germline V gene, CDR1 is SQVTM and CDR2 is ANQGSEA. Trimming took off 5 bases at V and 3 bases at J, with 7 bases between the two ends. The CDR3 is made up of 12 amino acids. CDR3 protein: CSVRAANEKLFF. DNA for the CDR3: TGCAGCGTTCGGGCAGCTAATGAAAAACTGTTTTTT.